Each of the 21 T cell receptor beta chains below was sequenced from the same sample in a study of T cells in Graves' hyperthyroidism and ophthalmopathy. Researchers amplified the TCR beta CDR3 regions from RNA transcripts. The HTBI primer set served for first-round RT-PCR of the TCR CDR3. Using its own MiXCR run on the multiplex PCR reads, TCRdb lists one record per CDR3 protein. This table holds 600,000 or so distinct CDR3 sequences, 15% to 20% found once. What was sequenced was blood. All receptors come from a woman in her 30s with Graves' hyperthyroidism.

This clonotype was seen repeatedly, ten times or more. The chain employs TRBV10-3 and TRBJ2-7, with D possibly being TRBD1 or TRBD2 (5 bases each). V dropped 5 bases and J dropped 2 bases, with 10 bases sitting between them. The CDR3 consists of 13 residues. The germline V gene encodes CDR1 ENHRY and CDR2 SYGVKD. In DNA form, the CDR3 reads TGTGCCATCAGTACCGGGGCAACCTACGAGCAGTACTTC. It specifies CAISTGATYEQYF.

This clonotype was seen at least ten times. The chain is built from TRBV20-1 and TRBJ2-5; D gene uncertain. Germline CDR1 is DFQATT and CDR2 is SNEGSKA (reference sequence). V dropped 5 bases and J dropped 5 bases, with 15 bases sitting between them. The CDR3 length is 13 residues. In nucleotides, the CDR3 is TGCAGTGCTCATTCGGGCCTGGGGGAGACCCAGTACTTC. It yields the protein CSAHSGLGETQYF.

The chain uses TRBV7-9 and TRBJ1-2, with TRBD1 matching over 7 bases. With V trimmed by 2 bases and J by 4 bases, 7 bases remained unmatched. Germline values: CDR1 SEHNR, CDR2 FQNEAQ (reference sequence). This CDR3 has 15 residues. CDR3 loop: CASSLQGENSYGYTF. DNA of the CDR3: TGTGCCAGCAGCTTACAGGGGGAAAACAGCTATGGCTACACCTTC.

This clonotype occurred many times. The chain couples TRBV15 to TRBJ2-7; 8 bases match TRBD1. The CDR3 loop spans 15 amino acids. Losses at the gene ends were 2 bases for V and 3 bases for J; bases not matched to a gene: 6. Germline loops: CDR1 LNHNV, CDR2 YYDKDF (reference sequence). In DNA form, the CDR3 reads TGTGCCACCAGCAGATCCGGACAGGGCGGCTACGAGCAGTACTTC. It translates to CATSRSGQGGYEQYF.

This clonotype was seen only a few times. This sequence joins TRBV5-1 and TRBJ2-1; 10 positions agree with TRBD2. The CDR3 consists of 18 residues. In germline, CDR1 is SGHRS, CDR2 YFSETQ. V shed 2 bases and J 4 bases; nucleotides not matched to a gene: 12. The CDR3 loop reads CASSFMLRASGSYNEQFF. CDR3 in DNA: TGCGCCAGCAGCTTTATGTTACGGGCTAGCGGGAGTTACAATGAGCAGTTCTTC.

This clonotype came up many times. The chain has TRBV6-6 and TRBJ2-7; the D is unclear. Germline V gives CDR1 MNHNY, CDR2 SVGAGI (reference sequence). This CDR3 has 13 amino acids. V was pared by 2 bases and J by 3 bases, with 8 bases between. This CDR3 reads CASSYPSGYEQYF. The CDR3 DNA follows: TGTGCCAGCAGTTACCCCTCGGGCTACGAGCAGTACTTC.

This clonotype was found many times. The chain uses TRBV29-1 and TRBJ2-7; D perhaps matches TRBD2 (5 bases). Trimming removed 5 bases at V and 2 bases at J, with 13 bases between. The CDR3 length is 13 residues. Looked up from germline, CDR1 is SQVTM and CDR2 is ANQGSEA. The CDR3 bases are TGCAGCGTTCTTGGACTTGAGGCCTACGAGCAGTACTTC. Translation: CSVLGLEAYEQYF.

This clonotype has ten or more counts. The gene calls are TRBV6-2 or TRBV6-3 and TRBJ2-1; TRBD1 or TRBD2 may be the D gene (5 bases each). CDR3 length: 15 residues. With 5 bases removed from V and 2 bases from J, the gap between germline ends came to 13 bases. In germline, CDR1 is MNHEY, CDR2 SVGEGT. CDR3 residues: CASSAPGRTYNEQFF. The CDR3 bases are TGTGCCAGCAGTGCCCCGGGACGGACCTACAATGAGCAGTTCTTC.

This clonotype was counted at least ten times. The CDR3 DNA is TGTGCCAGTAGTATTGGTGACAGGGGGTGGAGGAGGGTCTACAATGAGCAGTTCTTC. Translation: CASSIGDRGWRRVYNEQFF. The V call is TRBV19, the J call TRBJ2-1, with 9 bases lining up with TRBD1. This CDR3 spans 19 amino acids. V lost 3 bases, J lost 3 bases, and 15 bases stayed unmatched. Germline CDR1 and CDR2: LNHDA and SQIVND (reference sequence). Combining the CDR3 with reference TRBV19 and TRBJ2-1 gives the whole variable domain DGGITQSPKYLFRKEGQNVTLSCEQNLNHDAMYWYRQDPGQGLRLIYYSQIVNDFQKGDIAEGYSVSREKKESFPLTVTSAQKNPTAFYLCASSIGDRGWRRVYNEQFFGPGTRLTVL.

The CDR3 sequence is CATHRRGVNSPLHF. The CDR3, as DNA: TGTGCCACACACCGGAGGGGGGTCAATTCACCCCTCCACTTT. The genes are TRBV6-1 and TRBJ1-6, with D possibly matching TRBD1 (6 bases). V was trimmed by 10 bases and J by 7 bases, leaving 17 bases between them. Per the germline V gene, CDR1 is MNHNS and CDR2 is SASEGT. The CDR3 spans 14 residues.

The chain uses TRBV29-1 and TRBJ2-1; 9 bases map to TRBD2. CDR3 size: 10 residues. The V gene end was trimmed by 8 bases and the J gene end by 15 bases; junction bases not matched to a gene: 8. Germline CDR1 SQVTM, CDR2 ANQGSEA. CDR3 DNA: TGCAGCATATTAGCGGGAGTTTTGTTCTTC. Translation gives CSILAGVLFF.

In its sample, this clonotype was seen a few times. J is TRBJ2-5 and V is TRBV4-3; tentatively, D is TRBD2 (6 bases). Trimming left V 0 bases short and J 5 bases short, with 16 bases between. Germline CDR1 is LGHNA and CDR2 is YSLEER. The CDR3 runs to 16 residues. The CDR3 sequence: CASSQELEGGAETQYF. As DNA, the CDR3 is TGCGCCAGCAGCCAAGAATTAGAAGGAGGGGCCGAGACCCAGTACTTC.

The CDR3 is CASSKPGLRIDGANVLTF. The CDR3 DNA reads as TGTGCCAGCAGTAAGCCGGGACTCAGGATTGATGGGGCCAACGTCCTGACTTTC. The gene calls are TRBV6-1 and TRBJ2-6, with D perhaps matching TRBD2 (6 bases). Trimming left V 5 bases short and J 3 bases short, with 20 bases between. CDR1 is MNHNS and CDR2 is SASEGT in the germline V gene. This CDR3 contains 18 residues.

The gene calls are TRBV19 and TRBJ2-2, with no clear D. The V gene lost 4 bases and the J gene lost 4 bases, with 10 bases spanning the gap. CDR3 size: 14 residues. Germline V gives CDR1 LNHDA, CDR2 SQIVND (reference sequence). This CDR3 is CASSRVDATGELFF. The CDR3 region has the DNA TGTGCCAGTAGTAGGGTGGACGCCACCGGGGAGCTGTTTTTT.

The chain carries TRBV30 and TRBJ1-5, with D hard to call. CDR1 is GTSNPN and CDR2 is SVGIG in the germline V gene (reference sequence). This CDR3 has 15 residues. V lost 2 bases to trimming and J lost 4 bases, with 15 bases between them. The CDR3 DNA sequence: TGTGCCTGGAGTACCGACACGGGGATTAATCAGCCCCAGCATTTT. Translation gives CAWSTDTGINQPQHF.

This chain connects TRBV6-1 to TRBJ1-1; weak D call: TRBD1 (5 bases). Germline lookup yields CDR1 MNHNS and CDR2 SASEGT. The CDR3 is made up of 15 amino acids. V gave up 7 bases and J gave up 1 base, with 16 bases separating them. The CDR3 nucleotides read TGTGCCAGCACAACATGGGAGGGACCGAACACTGAAGCTTTCTTT. Protein product: CASTTWEGPNTEAFF.

This clonotype was observed at least ten times. The V and J genes are TRBV28 and TRBJ1-3, with D unclear. Germline-derived CDR1 and CDR2 are MDHEN and SYDVKM. The V end lost 3 bases, the J end lost 0 bases, and 9 bases lay between the germline ends. This CDR3 is built from 15 residues. CDR3 DNA: TGTGCCAGCAGTTTCAGGTCGAGCTCTGGAAACACCATATATTTT. Encoded protein: CASSFRSSSGNTIYF.

This clonotype was seen a handful of times. This chain links TRBV19 with TRBJ2-2; 9 bases agree with TRBD1. Germline values: CDR1 LNHDA, CDR2 SQIVND (reference sequence). This CDR3 region has 17 residues. With V trimmed by 3 bases and J by 7 bases, 12 bases remained unmatched. The CDR3: CASSIGLGTGLGGELFF. DNA of the CDR3: TGTGCCAGTAGTATCGGGCTCGGGACAGGGCTCGGCGGGGAGCTGTTTTTT. The full variable domain, in which reference TRBV19 and TRBJ2-2 provide the parts outside the CDR3, is DGGITQSPKYLFRKEGQNVTLSCEQNLNHDAMYWYRQDPGQGLRLIYYSQIVNDFQKGDIAEGYSVSREKKESFPLTVTSAQKNPTAFYLCASSIGLGTGLGGELFFGEGSRLTVL.

This clonotype was picked up many times. The rearrangement uses TRBV6-1 and TRBJ2-5; 7 bases match TRBD2. Germline V lookup: CDR1 MNHNS, CDR2 SASEGT. This CDR3 has 12 residues. Trimming took 7 bases from V and 5 from J; bases not matched to a gene: 4. As DNA, the CDR3 is TGTGCCAGCAAGCGGGGTGATGAGACCCAGTACTTC. It is translated as CASKRGDETQYF.

The table lists this clonotype with many counts. The chain uses TRBV7-3 and TRBJ2-1, with 13 positions matching TRBD2. With 2 bases clipped from V and 9 bases from J, the junction kept 7 bases outside the gene matches. The CDR3 is 16 residues long. CDR1 and CDR2 (germline): SGHTA, FQGTGA. The CDR3 bases are TGTGCCAGCAGCTTAGGACTAGCGGGAGCTACGGGTGAGCAGTTCTTC. Protein product: CASSLGLAGATGEQFF. Using reference TRBV7-3 and TRBJ2-1 for the parts outside the CDR3, the full variable domain is GAGVSQTPSNKVTEKGKYVELRCDPISGHTALYWYRQSLGQGPEFLIYFQGTGAADDSGLPNDRFFAVRPEGSVSTLKIQRTERGDSAVYLCASSLGLAGATGEQFFGPGTRLTVL.

The chain links TRBV5-1 to TRBJ1-4; perhaps TRBD1 as D (5 bases). The V end was cut by 1 base, the J end by 8 bases, with 12 bases between. Germline V CDR1 and CDR2: SGHRS, YFSETQ. CDR3 length: 14 residues. CDR3 in DNA: TGCGCCAGCAGCTTGCATCAGGGTGGGGAAAAACTGTTTTTT. Protein sequence: CASSLHQGGEKLFF.